Each of the 10 T cell receptor beta chains below was sequenced from the same sample in a study of T cells in Graves' hyperthyroidism and ophthalmopathy. RNA transcripts gave rise to amplified TCR beta CDR3 regions. The TCR CDR3 first-round RT-PCR relied on the HTBI primer set. TCRdb reprocessed the multiplex PCR reads via MiXCR and lists one record per CDR3 protein. The table records roughly 290,000 distinct CDR3 sequences, 10% to 15% of them present only once. The sequencing sample was made of blood. The receptors shown here come from a woman in her twenties or thirties with Graves' hyperthyroidism that later progressed to Graves' ophthalmopathy.

Ten or more counts support this clonotype. The chain employs TRBV27 and TRBJ1-6; 7 bases are a match to TRBD1. The V gene's germline CDR1 is MNHEY and CDR2 SMNVEV (reference sequence). The CDR3 runs to 12 residues. The V segment lost 5 bases and the J segment 16 bases; nucleotides outside the gene matches: 8. CDR3 sequence reads: CASSILQGQLHF. The CDR3 coding sequence is TGTGCCAGCAGTATCCTTCAGGGACAGCTCCACTTT.

The sample holds many counts of this clonotype. The chain carries TRBV4-1 and TRBJ1-3; weak D call: TRBD1 (6 bases). The CDR3 covers 17 residues. Trimming pared 0 bases from V and 5 bases from J, leaving 17 bases between. Germline CDR1 and CDR2: MGHRA and YSYEKL. This chain's CDR3 is CASSQDTGQRERNTIYF. Here the CDR3 DNA reads TGCGCCAGCAGCCAAGATACCGGACAGAGGGAAAGAAACACCATATATTTT.

This clonotype occurred many times. J is TRBJ1-1 and V is TRBV12-3 or TRBV12-4, with D hard to call. This CDR3 has 14 residues. V lost 0 bases to trimming and J lost 1 base, with 6 bases between them. DNA for the CDR3: TGTGCCAGCAGTTTAGCCAGGCCGAACACTGAAGCTTTCTTT. The encoded protein is CASSLARPNTEAFF.

This clonotype was recorded at least ten times. This rearrangement joins TRBV7-9 to TRBJ2-1; TRBD2 aligns across 8 bases. After removal of 5 bases from V and 8 bases from J, the junction contained 17 bases not matched to a gene. The CDR3 contains 17 residues. Germline-derived CDR1 and CDR2 are SEHNR and FQNEAQ (reference sequence). This CDR3 is CASSNYGAGGRVHEQFF. CDR3 DNA: TGTGCCAGCAGCAACTATGGGGCGGGAGGTAGAGTCCATGAGCAGTTCTTC.

The chain employs TRBV20-1 and TRBJ2-4; perhaps TRBD2 as D (5 bases). The V and J ends lost 0 bases and 5 bases respectively, with 20 bases between them. This CDR3 comprises 17 residues. Germline V lookup: CDR1 DFQATT, CDR2 SNEGSKA (reference sequence). In DNA form, the CDR3 reads TGCAGTGCTAGAGATTTGGGCAAGCTAGCCTTAGAAAACATTCAGTACTTC. Its protein product is CSARDLGKLALENIQYF.

This clonotype was seen a handful of times. This sequence joins TRBV6-1 and TRBJ2-5; D might be TRBD2 (5 bases). Trimming left V 1 base short and J 5 bases short, with 8 bases between. The CDR3 spans 13 residues. Germline CDR1 and CDR2: MNHNS and SASEGT. CDR3 sequence reads: CASSEVRRETQYF. The CDR3 region has the DNA TGTGCCAGCAGTGAAGTGAGGAGGGAGACCCAGTACTTC.

V usage is TRBV20-1 and J usage is TRBJ2-5, with 9 bases that match TRBD2. CDR1 and CDR2 from the germline V gene are DFQATT and SNEGSKA (reference sequence). The CDR3 totals 13 residues. V gave up 3 bases and J gave up 5 bases; unmatched junction bases: 4. CDR3 DNA sequence: TGCAGTGCTAGGGGTGGACTAGCGGAGACCCAGTACTTC. Translating gives CSARGGLAETQYF.

This clonotype appeared many times. The chain carries TRBV27 and TRBJ2-1; D gene uncertain. Per germline, CDR1 MNHEY and CDR2 SMNVEV (reference sequence). V shed 0 bases and J shed 7 bases, with 7 bases lying between them. This CDR3 contains 13 residues. The CDR3 region has the DNA TGTGCCAGCAGTTTATCCCTCCTGAATGAGCAGTTCTTC. Encoded protein: CASSLSLLNEQFF.

This clonotype was counted at least ten times. The CDR3 DNA follows: TGTGCCAGCAGTTACTCCCTCGGACGGATAGCGGGAAAGTTGTCCTACGAGCAGTACTTC. It translates to CASSYSLGRIAGKLSYEQYF. V is TRBV12-3 or TRBV12-4 and J is TRBJ2-7; 8 positions agree with TRBD2. Trimming removed 4 bases from V and 1 base from J; junction bases left unmatched: 21. CDR3 size: 20 residues.

This clonotype was seen repeatedly, ten times or more. The rearrangement uses TRBV30 and TRBJ2-7; D gene unclear. Germline-derived CDR1 and CDR2 are GTSNPN and SVGIG (reference sequence). The V end was cut by 4 bases, the J end by 7 bases, with 17 bases between. There are 13 residues in the CDR3. The CDR3 reads CAWNPFLLGEQYF. The CDR3 bases are TGTGCCTGGAACCCCTTCCTGTTGGGAGAGCAGTACTTC. The full variable domain, its missing parts supplied by reference TRBV30 and TRBJ2-7, is SQTIHQWPATLVQPVGSPLSLECTVEGTSNPNLYWYRQAAGRGLQLLFYSVGIGQISSEVPQNLSASRPQDRQFILSSKKLLLSDSGFYLCAWNPFLLGEQYFGPGTRLTVT.